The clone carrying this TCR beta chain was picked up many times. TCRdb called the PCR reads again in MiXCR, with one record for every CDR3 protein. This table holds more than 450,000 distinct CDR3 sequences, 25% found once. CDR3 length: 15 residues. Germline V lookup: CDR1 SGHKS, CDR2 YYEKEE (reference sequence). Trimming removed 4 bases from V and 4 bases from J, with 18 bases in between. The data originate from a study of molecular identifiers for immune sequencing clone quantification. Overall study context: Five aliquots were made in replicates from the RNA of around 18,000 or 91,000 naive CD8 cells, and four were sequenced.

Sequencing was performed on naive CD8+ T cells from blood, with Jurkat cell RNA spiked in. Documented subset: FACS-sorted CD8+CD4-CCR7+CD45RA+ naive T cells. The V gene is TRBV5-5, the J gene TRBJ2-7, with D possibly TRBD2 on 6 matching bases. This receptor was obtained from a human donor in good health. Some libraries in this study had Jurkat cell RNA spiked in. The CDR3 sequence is CASSQPEEGAYEQYF. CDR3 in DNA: TGTGCCAGCAGCCAACCCGAGGAGGGAGCGTACGAGCAGTACTTC.